A selection of T cell receptor beta chains follows, all from one sample in a study of T-cell memory formation after mild COVID-19. TCRdb re-called the 5' RACE reads through MiXCR, storing one row per CDR3 protein. Among around 200,000 distinct CDR3 sequences listed, 10% to 13% were seen once. Material: PBMCs or a T cell subset sorted from them (not recorded which). The receptors stem from a man between 18 and 29 years old who had mild COVID-19 (a few samples of this study predate the infection). Cell type and time point are not known. Both conserved end residues are part of each CDR3. D genes are given only for firm matches. Clone sizes are given selectively: once, few, many, or a class where the clone is expanded.

J: TRBJ1-2; D: -; V: TRBV5-1; size: -; DNA: TGCGCCAGCAGCCTCCTGGACGCTTCCTATGGCTACACCTTC; CDR3: CASSLLDASYGYTF
J: TRBJ2-3; D: TRBD1; V: TRBV5-4; size: many; DNA: TGTGCCAGCAGTAGACCGGGACAGGGGACAGATACGCAGTATTTT; CDR3: CASSRPGQGTDTQYF
J: TRBJ2-5; D: -; V: TRBV7-9; size: few; DNA: TGTGCCAGCAGCTTAGCGCTCCGAATTGTCCTTAGCAAAGAGACCCAGTACTTC; CDR3: CASSLALRIVLSKETQYF
J: TRBJ1-1; D: TRBD1; V: TRBV20-1; size: few; DNA: TGCAGTGTAGGGTCGCCGGGACAGCCTTCGAACACTGAAGCTTTCTTT; CDR3: CSVGSPGQPSNTEAFF
J: TRBJ2-7; D: TRBD2; V: TRBV5-6; size: -; DNA: TGTGCCAGCAGCTTGGAGCGGGGGATAACCTACGAGCAGTACTTC; CDR3: CASSLERGITYEQYF
J: TRBJ1-1; D: -; V: TRBV12-3/TRBV12-4; size: -; DNA: TGTGCCAGCAGCACAGGAGTCCAAGCTTTCTTT; CDR3: CASSTGVQAFF
J: TRBJ2-3; D: -; V: TRBV4-2; size: -; DNA: TGTGCCAGCAGCCAAGGTAGGGCCTGGAGAGATACGCAGTATTTT; CDR3: CASSQGRAWRDTQYF
J: TRBJ1-1; D: -; V: TRBV7-2; size: -; DNA: TGTGCCAGCAGAGCTAGGGTTTGGGAGAACACTGAAGCTTTCTTT; CDR3: CASRARVWENTEAFF
J: TRBJ1-2; D: TRBD1; V: TRBV6-6; size: -; DNA: TGTGCCAGTTGTCAGGGGGCTAACTATGGCTACACCTTC; CDR3: CASCQGANYGYTF
J: TRBJ2-2; D: -; V: TRBV5-1; size: -; DNA: TGCGCCAGCAGCTTTCCAGGAGACACCGGGGAGCTGTTTTTT; CDR3: CASSFPGDTGELFF
J: TRBJ2-5; D: -; V: TRBV5-1; size: -; DNA: TGCGCCAGCAGCTTCGTTGCGGGGTACGGAGGGACCCAGTACTTC; CDR3: CASSFVAGYGGTQYF
J: TRBJ1-1; D: -; V: TRBV5-1; size: -; DNA: TGCGCCAGCAGCCTGACATACATGAACACTGAAGCTTTCTTT; CDR3: CASSLTYMNTEAFF
J: TRBJ2-5; D: TRBD2; V: TRBV29-1; size: -; DNA: TGCAGCGTTGGAACTAGCGGGGGGGCGGGAGAGACCCAGTACTTC; CDR3: CSVGTSGGAGETQYF
J: TRBJ1-1; D: -; V: TRBV9; size: few; DNA: TGTGCCAGCAGCGTAGCTACTTTGAGGAATGGTCACACTGAAGCTTTCTTT; CDR3: CASSVATLRNGHTEAFF
J: TRBJ2-5; D: -; V: TRBV10-3; size: few; DNA: TGTGCCATCAGTGAGTCAATACTACAAGAGACCCAGTACTTC; CDR3: CAISESILQETQYF
J: TRBJ1-5; D: -; V: TRBV29-1; size: -; DNA: TGCAGCGTTTCGGGGGCTAGCAATCAGCCCCAGCATTTT; CDR3: CSVSGASNQPQHF
J: TRBJ2-2; D: -; V: TRBV28; size: few; DNA: TGTGCCAGCAGTTTGGGTGGGCTTTACACCGGGGAGCTGTTTTTT; CDR3: CASSLGGLYTGELFF
J: TRBJ2-3; D: TRBD2; V: TRBV20-1; size: few; DNA: TGCAGTGCTCAACTAGCGCCAGCGCAGTATTTT; CDR3: CSAQLAPAQYF
J: TRBJ2-2; D: -; V: TRBV18; size: few; DNA: TGTGCCAGCTCACCACGAGCGCCCCCCGGGGAGCTGTTTTTT; CDR3: CASSPRAPPGELFF
J: TRBJ1-1; D: TRBD1; V: TRBV28; size: few; DNA: TGTGCCAGCGCAGCCTTCAGGGGGCGGAAAACTGAAGCTTTCTTT; CDR3: CASAAFRGRKTEAFF
J: TRBJ2-7; D: -; V: TRBV15; size: few; DNA: TGTGCCACCAGCAGGGACCCTAAGGGCGAGCAGTACTTC; CDR3: CATSRDPKGEQYF
J: TRBJ2-3; D: -; V: TRBV7-2; size: few; DNA: TGTGCCAGCAGCTTAGTAGGGAGAGGCACAGATACGCAGTATTTT; CDR3: CASSLVGRGTDTQYF
J: TRBJ2-2; D: TRBD1; V: TRBV24-1; size: -; DNA: TGTGCCACCAGTGATTCGGGACAGGGTACCGGGGAGCTGTTTTTT; CDR3: CATSDSGQGTGELFF
J: TRBJ1-1; D: -; V: TRBV12-3/TRBV12-4; size: -; DNA: TGTGCCAGCCGAACGGACAGTGAAGCTTTCTTT; CDR3: CASRTDSEAFF
J: TRBJ2-3; D: TRBD2; V: TRBV5-1; size: many; DNA: TGCGCCAGCAGCGGCGGCGGGGGGCCCGACACGCAGTATTTT; CDR3: CASSGGGGPDTQYF
J: TRBJ2-5; D: -; V: TRBV11-1; size: -; DNA: TGTGCCAGCAGCTTTACGGGACCAGCCCAGTACTTC; CDR3: CASSFTGPAQYF
J: TRBJ2-1; D: TRBD2; V: TRBV5-1; size: few; DNA: TGCGCCAGCAGCAATACCGGGACTAGCGCCTACAATGAGCAGTTCTTC; CDR3: CASSNTGTSAYNEQFF
J: TRBJ1-2; D: -; V: TRBV5-1; size: -; DNA: TGCGCCAGCTCGGGAAACGAGGGGATCTATGGCTACACCTTC; CDR3: CASSGNEGIYGYTF
J: TRBJ2-3; D: -; V: TRBV3-1; size: -; DNA: TGTGCCAGCAGCCAAGGTCCTCGGCCAGATACGCAGTATTTT; CDR3: CASSQGPRPDTQYF
J: TRBJ1-1; D: -; V: TRBV7-9; size: many; DNA: TGTGCCAGCAGCCCGGACTCCTTGAACACTGAAGCTTTCTTT; CDR3: CASSPDSLNTEAFF
J: TRBJ2-1; D: TRBD2; V: TRBV5-4; size: -; DNA: TGTGCCAGCAGCCGGACTAGCGGGGCCTACAATGAGCAGTTCTTC; CDR3: CASSRTSGAYNEQFF
J: TRBJ2-1; D: TRBD2; V: TRBV12-3/TRBV12-4; size: -; DNA: TGTGCCAGCAGTTTAAGCGGGGGGGCAGATGAGCAGTTCTTC; CDR3: CASSLSGGADEQFF